This T cell receptor beta chain was sequenced during a study of cytomegalovirus exposure and HLA in healthy donors. Study-wide points: Only CMV serostatus was available as immune exposure information.

This clone came up once. What it recognizes is unknown. Germline CDR1 KGHSH, CDR2 LQKENI. The CDR3 contains 15 residues. The V gene end was trimmed by 0 bases and the J gene end by 4 bases; junction bases not matched to a gene: 4. Vbeta (60) and Jbeta (13) primers were used in the PCR. As handled by the study authors: The count from a later analysis was 65 million to 90 million unique TCR beta chains, some 11 million of them shared. Sequenced by immunoSEQ multiplex PCR; TCRdb stores in-frame clones only, minus some. The DNA was the basis for D and trimming; V, J and clone size are from that table. The sample holds approximately 220,000 clones, roughly 87% seen once.

The receptor comes from a man aged 40-49 years in good health and CMV-seropositive. The sample comprised PBMCs. This chain uses TRBV18 with TRBJ1-2; TRBD1 agrees at 8 bases. CDR3: CASSPPGRGLYGYTF. In DNA, the CDR3 is TGTGCCAGCTCACCACCGGGCAGGGGGCTCTATGGCTACACCTTC.